The 15 T cell receptor beta chains below come from one sample, sequenced in a study of technical replicates of blood from a few donors. Sequencing used immunoSEQ multiplex PCR; TCRdb keeps in-frame clones, though not all of them. Among roughly 70,000 clones, roughly 92% were seen once, and the ten largest hold 0.3% to 0.4%. Sequencing used T cells isolated from PBMCs. The receptors originated from a human donor in good health.

V gene TRBV5-1 combines with J gene TRBJ1-2; D is unresolved. Deletions cut 0 bases from V and 5 bases from J, with 11 bases between. The V gene's germline CDR1 is SGHRS and CDR2 YFSETQ. This CDR3 is built from 14 residues. The CDR3 here is CASSLGESHYGYTF. DNA of the CDR3: TGCGCCAGCAGCTTGGGAGAGTCCCATTATGGCTACACCTTC. The whole variable domain, filled in from reference TRBV5-1 and TRBJ1-2, reads KAGVTQTPRYLIKTRGQQVTLSCSPISGHRSVSWYQQTPGQGLQFLFEYFSETQRNKGNFPGRFSGRQFSNSRSEMNVSTLELGDSALYLCASSLGESHYGYTFGSGTRLTVV.

This rearrangement joins TRBV7-6 to TRBJ2-1, with 10 bases identical to TRBD2. Losses at the gene ends were 5 bases for V and 4 bases for J; bases not matched to a gene: 2. This CDR3 has 14 residues. Per germline, CDR1 SGHVS and CDR2 FNYEAQ. The CDR3 region has the DNA TGTGCCAGCAGCGCGGGACTAGCGTACAATGAGCAGTTCTTC. Amino acids: CASSAGLAYNEQFF.

J is TRBJ2-3 and V is TRBV30; TRBD2 aligns across 12 bases. CDR1 is GTSNPN, CDR2 SVGIG, per germline (reference sequence). This CDR3 has 13 amino acids. V lost 8 bases and J lost 2; bases outside the gene matches: 2. The CDR3 DNA reads as TGTGCCCTAGCGGGAGGGAACACAGATACGCAGTATTTT. It yields the protein CALAGGNTDTQYF.

This chain uses TRBV30 with TRBJ1-1; D unclear. The germline gives CDR1 GTSNPN, CDR2 SVGIG (reference sequence). V lost 8 bases and J lost 4, with 14 bases in between. This CDR3 region has 12 residues. The CDR3 DNA sequence: TGTGCCGCCGTGAGAGGTGTCACTGAAGCTTTCTTT. Encoded protein: CAAVRGVTEAFF.

This clone is a singleton in its sample. The J gene is TRBJ2-2, the V gene TRBV5-6, with a possible D match to TRBD1 (6 bases). CDR3 size: 14 residues. In germline, CDR1 is SGHDT, CDR2 YYEEEE. Between the trimmed V and J ends, which lost 4 bases and 5 bases, there was a span of 12 bases. CDR3 protein: CASSQGFPTGELFF. The CDR3 DNA is TGTGCCAGCAGCCAGGGGTTTCCGACCGGGGAGCTGTTTTTT.

The chain links TRBV7-9 to TRBJ2-3; 9 nucleotides match TRBD2. The V gene's germline CDR1 is SEHNR and CDR2 FQNEAQ (reference sequence). With 5 bases clipped from V and 5 bases from J, the junction kept 5 bases outside the gene matches. This CDR3 is built from 14 residues. CDR3 DNA sequence: TGTGCCAGCAGCCTTAGCGGGAGTAGAGATACGCAGTATTTT. It specifies CASSLSGSRDTQYF.

The chain has TRBV14 and TRBJ2-2; D perhaps matches TRBD1 (6 bases). The CDR3 has 14 residues. Trimming shortened V by 0 bases and J by 7 bases, and 9 bases separated the two germline ends. CDR1 and CDR2 from the germline V gene are SGHDN and FVKESK. The CDR3 loop reads CASSQEVRGGELFF. For the CDR3, the DNA is TGTGCCAGCAGCCAAGAGGTCAGGGGCGGGGAGCTGTTTTTT. Full variable domain (missing parts from reference TRBV14 and TRBJ2-2): EAGVTQFPSHSVIEKGQTVTLRCDPISGHDNLYWYRRVMGKEIKFLLHFVKESKQDESGMPNNRFLAERTGGTYSTLKVQPAELEDSGVYFCASSQEVRGGELFFGEGSRLTVL.

J is TRBJ2-5 and V is TRBV30, with TRBD2 as a possible D gene (7 bases). Trimming took 4 bases from V and 7 from J, leaving 16 bases between them. Germline CDR1 is GTSNPN and CDR2 is SVGIG (reference sequence). The length of the CDR3 is 13 residues. Written as DNA, the CDR3 is TGTGCCTGGAACATAATGGGAGGGGGGACCCAGTACTTC. It translates to CAWNIMGGGTQYF.

The chain has TRBV7-2 and TRBJ2-7, with 11 bases aligning to TRBD2. In germline, CDR1 is SGHTA, CDR2 FQGNSA. The CDR3 runs 14 residues. J was trimmed by 4 bases and V by 3 bases; bases with no gene match: 2. CDR3 residues: CASSLGLADYEQYF. The CDR3, as DNA: TGTGCCAGCAGCTTGGGACTAGCGGATTACGAGCAGTACTTC.

The chain couples TRBV25-1 to TRBJ1-2; 11 bases are a match to TRBD1. Germline loops: CDR1 MGHDK, CDR2 SYGVNS. This CDR3 spans 15 amino acids. J was trimmed by 0 bases and V by 7 bases; bases with no gene match: 4. CDR3 DNA: TGTGCCAGCAACGGGGACAGGGGGACTAACTATGGCTACACCTTC. This translates into CASNGDRGTNYGYTF.

This rearrangement joins TRBV9 to TRBJ2-5; D possibly corresponds to TRBD2 (5 bases). Trimming removed 2 bases at V and 2 bases at J, with 13 bases between. Germline CDR1 reads SGDLS; CDR2 reads YYNGEE. This CDR3 has 15 amino acids. CDR3 in amino acids: CASSVSGALQETQYF. As DNA, the CDR3 is TGTGCCAGCAGCGTGAGCGGCGCTCTTCAAGAGACCCAGTACTTC.

This CDR3 reads CASSRGVADTQYF. In DNA form, the CDR3 reads TGTGCCAGCAGCCGGGGGGTTGCAGATACGCAGTATTTT. The rearrangement links TRBV16 to TRBJ2-3, with D possibly being TRBD2 (6 bases). The CDR3 has 13 residues. V lost 4 bases and J 4 bases, leaving 9 bases between the germline ends. Germline-derived CDR1 and CDR2 are KGHSY and FQNENV.

This chain connects TRBV2 to TRBJ1-2, with TRBD1 matching over 7 bases. The CDR3 is made up of 14 amino acids. J gave up 4 bases and V 4 bases, and 6 bases lay outside the gene matches. Germline values: CDR1 SNHLY, CDR2 FYNNEI. In DNA form, the CDR3 reads TGTGCCAGCAGTGTCAGAGGGGGCAGCTATGGCTACACCTTC. Its translation: CASSVRGGSYGYTF.

CDR3 loop: CASSQQPGLAGASTDTQYF. The DNA of the CDR3 is TGCGCCAGCAGCCAGCAACCGGGACTAGCGGGAGCCAGCACAGATACGCAGTATTTT. The chain is built from TRBV4-1 and TRBJ2-3, with 14 bases fitting TRBD2. With 3 bases clipped from V and 0 bases from J, the junction kept 8 bases outside the gene matches. The germline CDR1 and CDR2 sequences are MGHRA and YSYEKL. The CDR3 spans 19 residues.

Here the CDR3 reads CASDRRLAGDEGTDTQYF. CDR3 nucleotide sequence: TGTGCTAGTGATCGGCGACTAGCGGGAGACGAGGGCACAGATACGCAGTATTTT. The chain combines TRBV12-5 with TRBJ2-3, with 12 bases matching TRBD2. Germline V gene data show CDR1 as LGHNT and CDR2 as FRNRAP. V lost 7 bases, J lost 1 base, and 12 bases stayed unmatched. CDR3 size: 18 residues.